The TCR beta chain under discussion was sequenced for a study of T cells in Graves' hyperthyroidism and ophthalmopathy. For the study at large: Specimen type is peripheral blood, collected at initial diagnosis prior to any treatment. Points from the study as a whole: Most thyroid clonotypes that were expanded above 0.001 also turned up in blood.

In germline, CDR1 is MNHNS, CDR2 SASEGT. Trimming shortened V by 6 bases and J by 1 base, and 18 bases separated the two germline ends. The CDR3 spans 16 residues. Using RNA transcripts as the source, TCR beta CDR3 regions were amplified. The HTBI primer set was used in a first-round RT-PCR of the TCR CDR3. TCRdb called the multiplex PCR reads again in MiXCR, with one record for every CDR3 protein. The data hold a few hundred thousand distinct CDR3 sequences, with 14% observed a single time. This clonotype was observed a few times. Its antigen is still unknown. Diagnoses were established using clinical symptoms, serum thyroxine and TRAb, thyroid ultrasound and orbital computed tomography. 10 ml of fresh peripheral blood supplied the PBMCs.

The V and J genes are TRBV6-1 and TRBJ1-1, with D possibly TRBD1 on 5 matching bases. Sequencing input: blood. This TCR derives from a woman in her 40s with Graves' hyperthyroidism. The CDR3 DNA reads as TGTGCCAGCAGCCAGCCCGGTGGGACGGAGAACACTGAAGCTTTCTTT. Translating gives CASSQPGGTENTEAFF.